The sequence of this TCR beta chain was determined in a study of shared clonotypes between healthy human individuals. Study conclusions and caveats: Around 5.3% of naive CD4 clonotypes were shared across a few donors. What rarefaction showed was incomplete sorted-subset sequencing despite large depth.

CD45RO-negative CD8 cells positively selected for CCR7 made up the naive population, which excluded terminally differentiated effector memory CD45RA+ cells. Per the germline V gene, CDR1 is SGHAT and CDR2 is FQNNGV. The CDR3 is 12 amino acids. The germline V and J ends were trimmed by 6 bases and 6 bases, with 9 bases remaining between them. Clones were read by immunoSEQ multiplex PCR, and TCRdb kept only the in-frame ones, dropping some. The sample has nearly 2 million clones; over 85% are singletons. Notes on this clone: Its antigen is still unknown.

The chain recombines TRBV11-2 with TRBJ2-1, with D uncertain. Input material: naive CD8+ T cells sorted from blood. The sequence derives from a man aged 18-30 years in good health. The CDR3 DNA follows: TGTGCCAGCAGTGGGGATTCCAATGAGCAGTTCTTC. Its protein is CASSGDSNEQFF.